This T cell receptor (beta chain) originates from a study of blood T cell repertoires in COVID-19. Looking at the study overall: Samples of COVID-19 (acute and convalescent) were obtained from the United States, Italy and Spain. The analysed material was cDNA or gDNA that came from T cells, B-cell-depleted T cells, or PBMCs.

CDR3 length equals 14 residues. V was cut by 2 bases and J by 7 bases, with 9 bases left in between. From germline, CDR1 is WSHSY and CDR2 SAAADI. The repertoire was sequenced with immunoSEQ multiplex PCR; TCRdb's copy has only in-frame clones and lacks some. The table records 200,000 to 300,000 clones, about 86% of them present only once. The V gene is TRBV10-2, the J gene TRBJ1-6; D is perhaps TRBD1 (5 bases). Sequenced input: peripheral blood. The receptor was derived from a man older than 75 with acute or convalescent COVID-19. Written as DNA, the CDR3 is TGCGCCAGCAGTGAGAACAGGCCGAATTCACCCCTCCACTTT. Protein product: CASSENRPNSPLHF.